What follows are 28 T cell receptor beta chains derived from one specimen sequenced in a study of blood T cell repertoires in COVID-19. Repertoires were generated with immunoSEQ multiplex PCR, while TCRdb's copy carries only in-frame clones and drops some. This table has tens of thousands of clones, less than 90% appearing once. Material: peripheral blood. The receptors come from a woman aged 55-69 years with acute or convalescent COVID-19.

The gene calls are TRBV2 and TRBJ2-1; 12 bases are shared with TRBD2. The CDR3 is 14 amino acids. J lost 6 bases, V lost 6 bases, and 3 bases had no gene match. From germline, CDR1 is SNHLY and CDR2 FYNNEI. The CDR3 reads CASRPSGGANEQFF. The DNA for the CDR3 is TGTGCCAGCAGGCCTAGCGGGGGGGCCAATGAGCAGTTCTTC.

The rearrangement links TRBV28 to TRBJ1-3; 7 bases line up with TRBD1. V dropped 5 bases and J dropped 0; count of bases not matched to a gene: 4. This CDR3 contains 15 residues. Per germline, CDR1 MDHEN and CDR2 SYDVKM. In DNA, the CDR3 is TGTGCCAGCAGTACCGGGACAGCCTCTGGAAACACCATATATTTT. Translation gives CASSTGTASGNTIYF.

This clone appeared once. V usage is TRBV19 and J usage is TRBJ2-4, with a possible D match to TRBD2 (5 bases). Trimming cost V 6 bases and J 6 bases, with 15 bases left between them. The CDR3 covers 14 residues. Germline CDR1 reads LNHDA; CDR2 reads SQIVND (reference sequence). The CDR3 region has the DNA TGTGCCAGTAGCTCGGGGAGTTTGGGAAACATTCAGTACTTC. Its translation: CASSSGSLGNIQYF. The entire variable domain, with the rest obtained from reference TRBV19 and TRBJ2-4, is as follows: DGGITQSPKYLFRKEGQNVTLSCEQNLNHDAMYWYRQDPGQGLRLIYYSQIVNDFQKGDIAEGYSVSREKKESFPLTVTSAQKNPTAFYLCASSSGSLGNIQYFGAGTRLSVL.

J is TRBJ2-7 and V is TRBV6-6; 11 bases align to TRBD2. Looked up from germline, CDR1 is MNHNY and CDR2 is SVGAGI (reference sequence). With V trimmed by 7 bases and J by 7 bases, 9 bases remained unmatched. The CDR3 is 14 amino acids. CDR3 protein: CASTDSGRGGEQYF. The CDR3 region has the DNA TGTGCCAGCACGGATAGCGGGAGGGGGGGGGAGCAGTACTTC.

Here the CDR3 DNA reads TGTGCCAGCAACCTAGCGGGGGGGACCTACGAGCAGTACTTC. Translated, it gives CASNLAGGTYEQYF. The V and J genes are TRBV28 and TRBJ2-7, with 12 positions matching TRBD2. Per the germline V gene, CDR1 is MDHEN and CDR2 is SYDVKM. The CDR3 contains 14 residues. The V segment lost 7 bases and the J segment 2 bases; nucleotides outside the gene matches: 3.

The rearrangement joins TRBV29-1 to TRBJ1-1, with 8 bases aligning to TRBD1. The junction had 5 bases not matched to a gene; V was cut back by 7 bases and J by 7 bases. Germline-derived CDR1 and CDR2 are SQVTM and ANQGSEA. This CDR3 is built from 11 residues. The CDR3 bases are TGCAGCGCCGGACAGGGTATTGAAGCTTTCTTT. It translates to CSAGQGIEAFF.

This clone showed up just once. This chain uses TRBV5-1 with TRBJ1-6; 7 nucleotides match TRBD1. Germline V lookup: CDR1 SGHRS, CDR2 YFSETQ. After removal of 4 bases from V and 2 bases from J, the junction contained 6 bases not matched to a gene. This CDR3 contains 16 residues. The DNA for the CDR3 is TGCGCCAGCAGCCCGGATGGACAGGCCTATAATTCACCCCTCCACTTT. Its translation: CASSPDGQAYNSPLHF.

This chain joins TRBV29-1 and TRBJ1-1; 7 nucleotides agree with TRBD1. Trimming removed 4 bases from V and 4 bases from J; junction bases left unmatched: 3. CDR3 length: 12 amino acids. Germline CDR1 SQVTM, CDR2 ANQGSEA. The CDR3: CSVVRGLTEAFF. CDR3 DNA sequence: TGCAGCGTTGTGAGGGGGCTCACTGAAGCTTTCTTT.

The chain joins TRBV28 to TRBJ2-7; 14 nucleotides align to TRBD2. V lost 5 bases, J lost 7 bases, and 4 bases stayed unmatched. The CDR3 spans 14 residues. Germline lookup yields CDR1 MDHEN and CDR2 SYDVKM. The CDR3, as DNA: TGTGCCAGCAGTCGACTAGCGGGAGGGGGTGAGCAGTACTTC. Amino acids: CASSRLAGGGEQYF.

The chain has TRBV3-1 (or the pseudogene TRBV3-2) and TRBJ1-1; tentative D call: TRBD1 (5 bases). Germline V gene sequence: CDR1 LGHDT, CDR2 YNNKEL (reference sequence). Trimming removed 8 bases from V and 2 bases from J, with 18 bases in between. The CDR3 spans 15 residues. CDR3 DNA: TGTGCCAGCCGCTGGGGTGGGGCTCCTAACACTGAAGCTTTCTTT. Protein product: CASRWGGAPNTEAFF.

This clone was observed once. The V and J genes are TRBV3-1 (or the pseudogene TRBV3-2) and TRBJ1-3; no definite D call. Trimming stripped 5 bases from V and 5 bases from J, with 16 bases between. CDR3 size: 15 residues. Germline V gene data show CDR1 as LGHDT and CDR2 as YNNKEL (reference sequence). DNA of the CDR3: TGTGCCAGCAGCACAACCCCAGATTTAAGAAACACCATATATTTT. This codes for CASSTTPDLRNTIYF.

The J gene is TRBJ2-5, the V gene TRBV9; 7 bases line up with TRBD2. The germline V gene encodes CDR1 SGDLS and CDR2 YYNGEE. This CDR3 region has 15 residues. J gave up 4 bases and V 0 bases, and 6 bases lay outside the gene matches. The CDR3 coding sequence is TGTGCCAGCAGCGTAGGGGACGGGGGGAGAGAGACCCAGTACTTC. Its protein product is CASSVGDGGRETQYF.

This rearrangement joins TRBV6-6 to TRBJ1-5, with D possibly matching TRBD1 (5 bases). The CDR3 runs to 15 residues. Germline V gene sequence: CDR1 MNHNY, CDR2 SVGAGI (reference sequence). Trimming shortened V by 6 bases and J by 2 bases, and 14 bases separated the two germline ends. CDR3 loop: CASSPPGTGNQPQHF. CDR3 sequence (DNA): TGTGCCAGCAGCCCACCAGGGACTGGCAATCAGCCCCAGCATTTT.

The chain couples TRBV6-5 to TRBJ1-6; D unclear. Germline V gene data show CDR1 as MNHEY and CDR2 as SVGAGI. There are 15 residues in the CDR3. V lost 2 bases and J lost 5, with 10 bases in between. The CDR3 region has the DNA TGTGCCAGCAGTTACGATGGTACTAATAATTCACCCCTCCACTTT. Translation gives CASSYDGTNNSPLHF.

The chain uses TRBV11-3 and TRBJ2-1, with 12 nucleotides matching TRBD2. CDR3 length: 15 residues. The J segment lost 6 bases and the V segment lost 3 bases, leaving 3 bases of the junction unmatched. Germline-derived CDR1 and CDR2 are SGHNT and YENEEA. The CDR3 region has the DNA TGTGCCAGCAGCTTCGGACTAGCGGGACCCAATGAGCAGTTCTTC. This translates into CASSFGLAGPNEQFF. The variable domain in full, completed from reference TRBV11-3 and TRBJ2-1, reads EAGVVQSPRYKIIEKKQPVAFWCNPISGHNTLYWYLQNLGQGPELLIRYENEEAVDDSQLPKDRFSAERLKGVDSTLKIQPAELGDSAVYLCASSFGLAGPNEQFFGPGTRLTVL.

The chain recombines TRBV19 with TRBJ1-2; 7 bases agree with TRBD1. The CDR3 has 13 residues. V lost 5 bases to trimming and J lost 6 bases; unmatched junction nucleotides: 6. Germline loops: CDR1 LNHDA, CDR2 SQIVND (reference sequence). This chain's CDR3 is CASSASGGNGYTF. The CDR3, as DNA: TGTGCCAGTAGTGCCTCAGGGGGGAATGGCTACACCTTC.

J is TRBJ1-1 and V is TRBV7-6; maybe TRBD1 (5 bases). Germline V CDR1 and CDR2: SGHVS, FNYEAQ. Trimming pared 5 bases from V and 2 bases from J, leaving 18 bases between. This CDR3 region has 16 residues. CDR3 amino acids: CASSILGQGVNTEAFF. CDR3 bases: TGTGCCAGCAGCATCCTTGGGCAGGGCGTTAACACTGAAGCTTTCTTT.

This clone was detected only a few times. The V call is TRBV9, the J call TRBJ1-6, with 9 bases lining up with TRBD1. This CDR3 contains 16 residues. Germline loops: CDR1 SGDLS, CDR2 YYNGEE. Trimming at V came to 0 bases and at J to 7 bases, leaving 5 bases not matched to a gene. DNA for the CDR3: TGTGCCAGCAGCGTAGCAATCGGACAGGGGAATTCACCCCTCCACTTT. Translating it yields CASSVAIGQGNSPLHF.

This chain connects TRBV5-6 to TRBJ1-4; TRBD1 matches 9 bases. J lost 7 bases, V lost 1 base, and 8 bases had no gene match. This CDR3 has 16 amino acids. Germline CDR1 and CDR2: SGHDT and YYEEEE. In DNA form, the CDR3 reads TGTGCCAGCAGCTTGTTATCGGGACAGGGATCTGAAAAACTGTTTTTT. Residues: CASSLLSGQGSEKLFF.

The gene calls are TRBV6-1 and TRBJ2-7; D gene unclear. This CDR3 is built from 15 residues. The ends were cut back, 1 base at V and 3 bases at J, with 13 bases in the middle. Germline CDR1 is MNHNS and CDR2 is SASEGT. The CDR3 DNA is TGTGCCAGCAGTGAAGGTTTGGGCAATCGCTACGAGCAGTACTTC. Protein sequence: CASSEGLGNRYEQYF.

CDR3 in amino acids: CSAQGNTEAFF. CDR3 DNA: TGCAGTGCTCAGGGGAACACTGAAGCTTTCTTT. This sequence joins TRBV20-1 and TRBJ1-1, with TRBD1 as a possible D gene (5 bases). CDR3 size: 11 residues. V lost 5 bases to trimming and J lost 1 base, with 5 bases between them. Germline V CDR1 and CDR2: DFQATT, SNEGSKA (reference sequence).

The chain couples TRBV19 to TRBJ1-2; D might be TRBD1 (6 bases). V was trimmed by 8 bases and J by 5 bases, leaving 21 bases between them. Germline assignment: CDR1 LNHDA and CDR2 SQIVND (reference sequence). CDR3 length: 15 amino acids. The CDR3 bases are TGTGCCAGTTCCCGGGCGGGGGGACAAATGTATGGCTACACCTTC. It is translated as CASSRAGGQMYGYTF.

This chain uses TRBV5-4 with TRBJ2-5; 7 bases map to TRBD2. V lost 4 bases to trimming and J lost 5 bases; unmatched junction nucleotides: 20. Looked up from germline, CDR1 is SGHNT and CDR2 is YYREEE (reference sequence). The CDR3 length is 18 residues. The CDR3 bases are TGTGCCAGCAGCGGGGAGGGCAGAAGCCGCACATCGTCGGAGACCCAGTACTTC. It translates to CASSGEGRSRTSSETQYF. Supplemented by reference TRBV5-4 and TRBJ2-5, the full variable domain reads ETGVTQSPTHLIKTRGQQVTLRCSSQSGHNTVSWYQQALGQGPQFIFQYYREEENGRGNFPPRFSGLQFPNYSSELNVNALELDDSALYLCASSGEGRSRTSSETQYFGPGTRLLVL.

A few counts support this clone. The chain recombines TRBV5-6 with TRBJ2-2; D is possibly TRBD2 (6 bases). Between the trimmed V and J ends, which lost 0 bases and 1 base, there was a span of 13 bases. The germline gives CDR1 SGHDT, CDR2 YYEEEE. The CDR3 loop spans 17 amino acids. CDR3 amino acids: CASSLEKSSVNTGELFF. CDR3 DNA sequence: TGTGCCAGCAGCTTGGAAAAATCTAGCGTGAACACCGGGGAGCTGTTTTTT.

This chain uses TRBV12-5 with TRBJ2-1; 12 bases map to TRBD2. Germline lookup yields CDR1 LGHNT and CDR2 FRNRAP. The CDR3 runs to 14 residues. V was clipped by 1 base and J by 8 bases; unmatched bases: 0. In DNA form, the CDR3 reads TGTGCTAGTGGTTTGGGACTAGCGGGAGATGAGCAGTTCTTC. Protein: CASGLGLAGDEQFF.

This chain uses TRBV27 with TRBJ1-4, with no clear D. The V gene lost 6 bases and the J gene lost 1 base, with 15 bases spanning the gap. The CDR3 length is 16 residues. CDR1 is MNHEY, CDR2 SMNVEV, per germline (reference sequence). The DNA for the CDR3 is TGTGCCAGCAGACCCGAACCGGGAGGAACTAATGAAAAACTGTTTTTT. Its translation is CASRPEPGGTNEKLFF.

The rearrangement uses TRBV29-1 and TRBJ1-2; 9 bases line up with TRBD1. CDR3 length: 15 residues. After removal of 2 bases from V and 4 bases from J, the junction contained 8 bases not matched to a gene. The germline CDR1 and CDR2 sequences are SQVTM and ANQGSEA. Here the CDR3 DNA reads TGCAGCGTTGAATTCCGGGACAGGGCCTCCTATGGCTACACCTTC. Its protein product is CSVEFRDRASYGYTF.

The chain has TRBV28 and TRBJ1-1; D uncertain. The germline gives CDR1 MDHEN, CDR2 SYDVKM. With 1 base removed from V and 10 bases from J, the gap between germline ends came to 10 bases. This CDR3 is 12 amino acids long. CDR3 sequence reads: CASSLSPGGAFF. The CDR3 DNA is TGTGCCAGCAGTTTATCCCCCGGTGGAGCTTTCTTT. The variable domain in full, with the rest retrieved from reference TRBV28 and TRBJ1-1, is DVKVTQSSRYLVKRTGEKVFLECVQDMDHENMFWYRQDPGLGLRLIYFSYDVKMKEKGDIPEGYSVSREKKERFSLILESASTNQTSMYLCASSLSPGGAFFGQGTRLTVV.